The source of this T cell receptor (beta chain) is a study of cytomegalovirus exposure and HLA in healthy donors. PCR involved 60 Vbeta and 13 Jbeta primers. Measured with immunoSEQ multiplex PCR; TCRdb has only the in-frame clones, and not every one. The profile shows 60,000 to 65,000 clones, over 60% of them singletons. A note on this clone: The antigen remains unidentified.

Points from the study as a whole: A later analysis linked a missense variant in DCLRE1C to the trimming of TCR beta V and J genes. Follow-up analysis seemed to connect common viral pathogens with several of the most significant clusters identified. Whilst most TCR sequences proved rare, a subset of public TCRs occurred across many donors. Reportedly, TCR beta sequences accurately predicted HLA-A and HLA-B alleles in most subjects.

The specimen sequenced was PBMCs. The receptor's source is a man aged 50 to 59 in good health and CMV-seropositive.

The CDR3 region has the DNA TGTGCCAGCAGCTTAATCTCGGGTAGCACCGGGGAGCTGTTTTTT. Its translation is CASSLISGSTGELFF. The rearrangement links TRBV13 to TRBJ2-2; no reliable D call. Germline CDR1 is PRHDT and CDR2 is FYEKMQ (reference sequence). V shed 2 bases and J shed 4 bases, with 11 bases lying between them. The CDR3 spans 15 residues.